This paragraph covers one TCR beta chain sequence. This clonotype was detected a few times. The antigen it recognizes is unknown. Per-base qualities were not stored, and no clone one base away is much larger. The donors were some 39 Caucasian individuals from Russia, aged roughly 6 to 100 years, who were systemically healthy. Each donor gave ten milliliters of peripheral blood, drawn into EDTA-treated Vacutainer tubes. Ficoll-Paque density-gradient centrifugation was used to isolate PBMCs, with at least 7 million per sample. Total RNA, at least 6 micrograms per sample, was extracted from PBMCs with Trizol reagent. The percentages of naive CD45RAhigh/CD27high T cells were determined by flow cytometry on a PBMC aliquot from every donor. The library was generated by 5' RACE. The sequencing machine was an Illumina HiSeq 2500. A second PCR of roughly 7 to 12 cycles was run with a J-beta primer mix and a sample-barcoded 5' primer. A unique molecular identifier was introduced onto each TCR beta cDNA molecule by a template-switch 5' adaptor carrying 12 random nucleotides. Each sample yielded at least 3 million CDR3-containing paired-end reads. All of the RNA was converted into first-strand cDNA using the Mint cDNA synthesis kit, with a TRBC-specific oligonucleotide serving as the primer. Following uracil-DNA glycosylase treatment, all cDNA underwent a first 18-cycle PCR with the universal primers M1SS and BC2_uni_R. Per the authors' processing: For normalization, 1 million high-quality reads, each with a distinct molecular identifier, were randomly selected from each sample. Instead of being binned into consensus sequences, reads that shared molecular identifiers were thrown out. MiTCR, run with a Q25 quality threshold and the strictest error-elimination algorithm, handled CDR3 identification, clonotype clustering and error correction. A nonparametric unseen species model using Euler transformation provided a lower-bound estimate of total TCR beta diversity. In-frame beta chains were kept once TCRdb had trimmed the public reads at Q25 with fastp and called clones with MiXCR. Identical CDR3 protein sequences are pooled into one entry, listed with their most common genes and DNA. It is TCRdb's table, rather than the study itself, that gives the V and J calls and clone size. This sample has hundreds of thousands of distinct CDR3 sequences in its table, and roughly 44% of those were observed once. Roughly 19% of the sample comes from the top ten.

The data were taken from a study of blood T cells in healthy people across ages (dated by TCRdb to 2013 to 2016). Describing the broader study: In model experiments, roughly one uniquely barcoded TCR beta cDNA molecule per two T cells was captured by template switching. To avoid experimental bias, donors of different ages were randomly spread across the sequencing lanes. The donors were divided into four age groups: young (average approximately 17 years), middle-aged (about 39), aged (roughly 66) and long-lived (roughly 82). Using deep sequencing normalized with unique cDNA molecular identifiers, the study measured how TCR beta repertoire diversity changes with age. Using the same blood draw, the study looked at two additional independent replicas of 1 million unique cDNA reads for two donors, one aged 18 to 30 and the other aged 80 or older. Here is what the overall study found, with its caveats: As age increased, observed TCR beta diversity per million T cells dropped in a roughly linear way, and a significant reduction was already evident by age 40. The CMV infection status of donors was not known, potentially confounding age-related changes in expanded clonotypes. Estimates of total diversity based on one million sequenced T cells were regarded as lower bounds and as underestimates. The long-lived group showed more naive CD4+ T cells, fewer expanded clones and increased TCR diversity than the aged group, suggesting age selection. Conclusive comparison of naive and antigen-experienced compartments was prevented by the profiling of bulk unsorted PBMCs. The percentage of naive T cells measured by flow cytometry correlated strongly with observed TCR beta diversity.

As encoded in the germline V gene, CDR1 is SGHDN while CDR2 is FVKESK. The cysteine opens and the phenylalanine closes a CDR3 of 14 amino acids. The sequence is cut down to CDR3 DNA, 42 bases in frame from base 1. V is cut back by 4 bases and J by 7 bases, with 2 bases in the junction unmatched. In this chain, TRBV14 is recombined with TRBJ2-1; TRBD1 aligns with 12 central bases. The TCR was taken from a man aged 55-75 years in good health. The material sequenced was blood. In nucleotide form, the sequence is TGTGCCAGCAGCCGGGACAGGGGGCGGAATGAGCAGTTCTTC. Translated, this gives CASSRDRGRNEQFF.